This is a list of T cell receptor beta chains from one sample in a study of technical replicates of blood from several donors. The repertoire was sequenced with immunoSEQ multiplex PCR; TCRdb's copy has only in-frame clones and lacks some. This table has 65,000 to 85,000 clones, 96% appearing once. Sequencing input: T cells isolated from PBMCs. The receptors derive from a human donor in good health. Each CDR3 is given with its conserved first and last residue. The D gene is left open where the match is weak. Size is omitted from some rows. Given values are once, few, many or a class for expanded clones.

j_call d_call clone_size cdr3_length v_call cdr3_aa cdr3_nt
TRBJ2-5 TRBD2 once 17 TRBV5-4 CASSLPPAGGAQETQYF TGTGCCAGCAGCTTGCCCCCAGCGGGGGGAGCCCAAGAGACCCAGTACTTC
TRBJ1-1 - - 13 TRBV19 CASSKGRYTEAFF TGTGCCAGTAGTAAGGGGCGCTACACTGAAGCTTTCTTT
TRBJ2-1 TRBD1 once 12 TRBV6-4 CASSGQGGEQFF TGTGCCAGCAGTGGACAGGGCGGTGAGCAGTTCTTC
TRBJ1-1 TRBD1 once 14 TRBV9 CASSVGGQGTEAFF TGTGCCAGCAGCGTAGGAGGACAGGGCACTGAAGCTTTCTTT
TRBJ2-7 TRBD1 - 18 TRBV7-8 CASSRNTRTGPSSYEQYF TGTGCCAGCAGCCGTAACACGAGGACAGGGCCCTCTTCGTACGAGCAGTACTTC
TRBJ2-2 - - 16 TRBV27 CASSLRLGGATGELFF TGTGCCAGCAGTTTACGACTGGGGGGGGCCACCGGGGAGCTGTTTTTT
TRBJ2-5 - - 14 TRBV9 CASSVSPVQETQYF TGTGCCAGCAGCGTATCCCCAGTCCAAGAGACCCAGTACTTC
TRBJ2-1 TRBD2 once 15 TRBV5-1 CASSFNSGGYNEQFF TGCGCCAGCAGCTTTAATAGCGGGGGTTACAATGAGCAGTTCTTC
TRBJ2-3 TRBD2 - 15 TRBV4-2 CASSHSTSGEDTQYF TGTGCCAGCAGCCACTCCACTAGCGGGGAAGATACGCAGTATTTT
TRBJ2-1 - few 14 TRBV6-5 CASSRDKLYSRQFF TGTGCCAGCAGTAGGGACAAACTCTACAGTAGGCAGTTCTTC
TRBJ2-7 - - 13 TRBV5-1 CASSLVGVDEQYF TGCGCCAGCAGCTTGGTAGGGGTGGACGAGCAGTACTTC
TRBJ2-7 - - 18 TRBV28 CASSSESSWSPISYEQYF TGTGCCAGCAGTTCGGAATCCTCCTGGAGCCCTATATCCTACGAGCAGTACTTC
TRBJ2-2 - - 15 TRBV4-1 CASSPDAAGTGELFF TGCGCCAGCAGCCCAGACGCCGCGGGCACCGGGGAGCTGTTTTTT
TRBJ2-7 TRBD2 - 14 TRBV4-1 CASSQSSGTYEQYF TGCGCCAGCAGCCAATCCAGCGGGACCTACGAGCAGTACTTC
TRBJ2-3 TRBD1 - 16 TRBV7-9 CASSLKTGGYTDTQYF TGTGCCAGCAGCCTTAAGACAGGGGGTTACACAGATACGCAGTATTTT